These 29 T cell receptor beta chains were all obtained from the same sample, sequenced in a study of cytomegalovirus exposure and HLA in healthy donors. Vbeta (60) and Jbeta (13) primers were used in the PCR. The data were produced by immunoSEQ multiplex PCR, yet TCRdb's version contains in-frame clones alone and is incomplete. The sample includes about 160,000 clones, roughly 88% of them seen just once. The sample taken for sequencing was PBMCs. Receptors were obtained from a young woman in good health and CMV-seronegative.

The CDR3 DNA reads as TGTGCCAGCAGCGTAGGGGCAGGGGGCTCTGGAAACACCATATATTTT. It is translated as CASSVGAGGSGNTIYF. The chain has TRBV9 and TRBJ1-3; 7 bases map to TRBD1. Unmatched junction bases numbered 3, after V lost 0 bases and J lost 0 bases. CDR3 size: 16 residues. Germline CDR1 reads SGDLS; CDR2 reads YYNGEE.

The chain carries TRBV28 and TRBJ1-1; no clear D. The germline V gene encodes CDR1 MDHEN and CDR2 SYDVKM. Trimming took off 5 bases at V and 5 bases at J, with 21 bases between the two ends. The CDR3 is 16 residues long. The CDR3 is CASSPQRREKGTEAFF. In DNA, the CDR3 is TGTGCCAGCAGTCCGCAACGCCGGGAAAAAGGGACTGAAGCTTTCTTT.

In the case of this clone: An end of the junction differs from the germline gene, which may be a read error. The rearrangement links TRBV7-9 to TRBJ2-1, with 10 nucleotides matching TRBD2. This CDR3 region has 14 residues. Germline V lookup: CDR1 SEHNR, CDR2 FQNEAQ (reference sequence). This CDR3 reads CSSHPSGGDNEQFF. In nucleotides, the CDR3 is TGTTCCAGCCATCCTAGCGGGGGTGACAATGAGCAGTTCTTC.

The chain combines TRBV28 with TRBJ1-5; D gene uncertain. The V end was cut by 0 bases, the J end by 4 bases, with 7 bases between. From germline, CDR1 is MDHEN and CDR2 SYDVKM. The CDR3 is 14 residues long. In nucleotides, the CDR3 is TGTGCCAGCAGTTTATGGAGGGAGAATCAGCCCCAGCATTTT. This encodes CASSLWRENQPQHF.

J is TRBJ2-2 and V is TRBV2; 9 nucleotides match TRBD1. Germline V CDR1 and CDR2: SNHLY, FYNNEI. The CDR3 has 13 amino acids. J gave up 4 bases and V 8 bases, and 2 bases lay outside the gene matches. As DNA, the CDR3 is TGTGCCAGCCGGACAGGGGCCACCGGGGAGCTGTTTTTT. It codes for CASRTGATGELFF.

This chain uses TRBV19 with TRBJ1-2, with 9 bases identical to TRBD1. With V trimmed by 7 bases and J by 2 bases, 8 bases remained unmatched. Germline-derived CDR1 and CDR2 are LNHDA and SQIVND (reference sequence). The CDR3 sequence is 15 residues long. The CDR3 DNA reads as TGTGCCAGTACCCCATGGGACAGGGAGAACTATGGCTACACCTTC. As protein: CASTPWDRENYGYTF.

This sequence joins TRBV6-6 and TRBJ1-5; D is unclear. This CDR3 is 13 amino acids long. The germline CDR1 and CDR2 sequences are MNHNY and SVGAGI (reference sequence). V lost 2 bases and J lost 9, with 11 bases in between. CDR3 loop: CASSYAAGVPQHF. CDR3 coding DNA: TGTGCCAGCAGTTACGCGGCCGGGGTGCCCCAGCATTTT.

As regards this clone: Other nucleotide sequences in the sample specify the same CDR3. This chain joins TRBV5-1 and TRBJ1-1; perhaps TRBD1 as D (5 bases). Germline loops: CDR1 SGHRS, CDR2 YFSETQ. The ends were cut back, 2 bases at V and 0 bases at J, with 11 bases in the middle. This CDR3 region has 15 residues. CDR3 residues: CASSLTTALNTEAFF. The DNA of the CDR3 is TGCGCCAGCAGCTTAACGACAGCGTTGAACACTGAAGCTTTCTTT.

The chain employs TRBV7-3 and TRBJ2-3; D is possibly TRBD2 (5 bases). Trimming shortened V by 4 bases and J by 5 bases, and 7 bases separated the two germline ends. Germline assignment: CDR1 SGHTA and CDR2 FQGTGA. The CDR3 runs 12 residues. CDR3 amino acids: CASSSSGDTQYF. CDR3 bases: TGTGCCAGCAGCTCCAGCGGAGATACGCAGTATTTT. The full variable domain, completed using reference TRBV7-3 and TRBJ2-3, is GAGVSQTPSNKVTEKGKYVELRCDPISGHTALYWYRQSLGQGPEFLIYFQGTGAADDSGLPNDRFFAVRPEGSVSTLKIQRTERGDSAVYLCASSSSGDTQYFGPGTRLTVL.

The genes are TRBV30 and TRBJ1-1, with D unclear. Germline CDR1 GTSNPN, CDR2 SVGIG (reference sequence). The V end lost 0 bases, the J end lost 6 bases, and 11 bases lay between the germline ends. The CDR3 spans 13 residues. The CDR3 DNA follows: TGTGCCTGGAGTGTGGAAGGTACAGCTGAAGCTTTCTTT. It encodes CAWSVEGTAEAFF.

The rearrangement uses TRBV19 and TRBJ1-1; D remains unclear. CDR1 and CDR2 (germline): LNHDA, SQIVND (reference sequence). Trimming took off 3 bases at V and 6 bases at J, with 11 bases between the two ends. This CDR3 spans 13 amino acids. The CDR3 protein is CASSIGRGAEAFF. The CDR3 bases are TGTGCCAGTAGTATTGGGAGAGGAGCTGAAGCTTTCTTT.

The V gene is TRBV6-5, the J gene TRBJ2-5, with TRBD1 as a possible D gene (6 bases). The CDR3 loop spans 13 amino acids. The germline gives CDR1 MNHEY, CDR2 SVGAGI. Between the trimmed V and J ends, which lost 5 bases and 4 bases, there was a span of 11 bases. This CDR3 reads CASSVQGRETQYF. The CDR3 nucleotides read TGTGCCAGCAGTGTACAGGGAAGAGAGACCCAGTACTTC.

The V and J genes are TRBV5-1 and TRBJ1-3, with a weak D call TRBD1 (5 bases). The germline V and J ends were trimmed by 1 base and 0 bases, with 8 bases remaining between them. Looked up from germline, CDR1 is SGHRS and CDR2 is YFSETQ. The CDR3 length is 15 residues. The CDR3 here is CASSLSGGSGNTIYF. CDR3 sequence (DNA): TGCGCCAGCAGCTTGTCGGGGGGCTCTGGAAACACCATATATTTT.

This clone has only one observation. This sequence joins TRBV19 and TRBJ2-1; 13 nucleotides agree with TRBD2. This CDR3 comprises 19 residues. Germline V CDR1 and CDR2: LNHDA, SQIVND (reference sequence). J lost 0 bases, V lost 6 bases, and 11 bases had no gene match. This CDR3 reads CASSRGGTSGASSYNEQFF. CDR3 sequence (DNA): TGTGCCAGTAGCCGGGGGGGGACTAGCGGGGCGAGCTCCTACAATGAGCAGTTCTTC.

The chain has TRBV5-4 and TRBJ2-2; 10 positions match TRBD2. Germline V gene data show CDR1 as SGHNT and CDR2 as YYREEE (reference sequence). There are 17 residues in the CDR3. The V and J ends lost 1 base and 5 bases, in that order; junction bases with no gene match: 8. CDR3 region: CASSLPPAGGLTGELFF. The DNA of the CDR3 is TGTGCCAGCAGCTTGCCTCCAGCGGGGGGGCTTACCGGGGAGCTGTTTTTT.

This chain links TRBV9 with TRBJ1-2; 9 bases agree with TRBD1. The CDR3 has 15 amino acids. The V and J ends lost 0 bases and 4 bases, in that order; junction bases with no gene match: 4. CDR1 and CDR2 (germline): SGDLS, YYNGEE. The DNA of the CDR3 is TGTGCCAGCAGCGTAGCAACAGGGGGCGCCTATGGCTACACCTTC. It specifies CASSVATGGAYGYTF. Combining the CDR3 with reference TRBV9 and TRBJ1-2 gives the whole variable domain DSGVTQTPKHLITATGQRVTLRCSPRSGDLSVYWYQQSLDQGLQFLIQYYNGEERAKGNILERFSAQQFPDLHSELNLSSLELGDSALYFCASSVATGGAYGYTFGSGTRLTVV.

The J gene is TRBJ1-2, the V gene TRBV27, with no clear D. The V gene's germline CDR1 is MNHEY and CDR2 SMNVEV (reference sequence). V was cut by 1 base and J by 4 bases, with 7 bases left in between. The CDR3 length is 13 residues. The CDR3 sequence is CASSLYRGYGYTF. The CDR3 DNA reads as TGTGCCAGCAGTTTATATCGGGGCTATGGCTACACCTTC.

The CDR3 reads CASSHDRAIFKLFF. The DNA for the CDR3 is TGTGCCAGCAGCCATGACAGGGCGATCTTCAAACTGTTTTTT. This chain joins TRBV6-1 and TRBJ1-4; 7 bases line up with TRBD1. Germline V gene sequence: CDR1 MNHNS, CDR2 SASEGT. There are 14 residues in the CDR3. The V gene end was trimmed by 6 bases and the J gene end by 11 bases; junction bases not matched to a gene: 12.

Only one count was recorded for this clone. V usage is TRBV25-1 and J usage is TRBJ1-5; D gene unclear. V lost 5 bases and J lost 6, with 11 bases in between. Germline lookup yields CDR1 MGHDK and CDR2 SYGVNS. The CDR3 has 13 amino acids. The CDR3 sequence is CASSKTRGQPQHF. CDR3 sequence (DNA): TGTGCCAGCAGTAAAACCCGGGGTCAGCCCCAGCATTTT.

CDR3 loop: CASSSGTSIAKNIQYF. CDR3 nucleotide sequence: TGTGCCAGTAGTTCGGGGACATCGATAGCCAAAAACATTCAGTACTTC. V usage is TRBV19 and J usage is TRBJ2-4; a possible D gene is TRBD1 (6 bases). V was shortened by 5 bases and J by 0 bases, with 14 bases between the two germline ends. The CDR3 consists of 16 residues. Germline CDR1 reads LNHDA; CDR2 reads SQIVND (reference sequence).

This clone was observed a single time. The chain links TRBV5-1 to TRBJ1-2, with D uncertain. Germline assignment: CDR1 SGHRS and CDR2 YFSETQ. V lost 1 base and J 0 bases, leaving 7 bases between the germline ends. This CDR3 spans 14 amino acids. CDR3 nucleotide sequence: TGCGCCAGCAGCTTGCCTGGCTCTAACTATGGCTACACCTTC. Its protein is CASSLPGSNYGYTF.

In DNA, the CDR3 is TGTGCCAGCTCACCCACTTCAGGGTCCCACGAGCAGTACTTC. Its translation is CASSPTSGSHEQYF. The chain recombines TRBV18 with TRBJ2-7, with D possibly matching TRBD1 (5 bases). Germline CDR1 is KGHSH and CDR2 is LQKENI. This CDR3 has 14 amino acids. V was pared by 3 bases and J by 5 bases, with 14 bases between.

The V gene is TRBV28, the J gene TRBJ1-1, with TRBD1 matching over 9 bases. After removal of 8 bases from V and 7 bases from J, the junction contained 14 bases not matched to a gene. CDR1 is MDHEN, CDR2 SYDVKM, per germline. This CDR3 is built from 15 residues. CDR3 nucleotide sequence: TGTGCCAGCGGCATGCTTAGGACAGGGGTGAATGAAGCTTTCTTT. Translating it yields CASGMLRTGVNEAFF.

For the CDR3, the DNA is TGTGCCAGCAGACCCCGCGGGAGGACCGGGGAGCTGTTTTTT. The encoded protein is CASRPRGRTGELFF. The chain has TRBV5-5 and TRBJ2-2; TRBD2 agrees at 8 bases. V lost 5 bases to trimming and J lost 5 bases; unmatched junction nucleotides: 5. This CDR3 is built from 14 residues. Germline V lookup: CDR1 SGHKS, CDR2 YYEKEE (reference sequence).

The chain joins TRBV6-5 to TRBJ2-5; D perhaps matches TRBD2 (5 bases). The germline CDR1 and CDR2 sequences are MNHEY and SVGAGI. The V end was cut by 4 bases, the J end by 5 bases, with 14 bases between. CDR3 length: 14 amino acids. CDR3 loop: CASSFKGSGETQYF. The CDR3 nucleotides are TGTGCCAGCAGTTTTAAGGGTTCGGGGGAGACCCAGTACTTC.

This sequence joins TRBV5-6 and TRBJ1-2; a possible D gene is TRBD1 (5 bases). Trimming cost V 2 bases and J 8 bases, with 16 bases left between them. The CDR3 extends over 14 amino acids. Germline CDR1 reads SGHDT; CDR2 reads YYEEEE. CDR3 nucleotide sequence: TGTGCCAGCAGCTTACCGGGGGATAGATTCGGCTACACCTTC. The encoded protein is CASSLPGDRFGYTF.

This clone appeared once. This chain connects TRBV11-3 to TRBJ2-1; a weak D match, TRBD2 (5 bases). The V end lost 6 bases, the J end lost 7 bases, and 13 bases lay between the germline ends. Germline lookup yields CDR1 SGHNT and CDR2 YENEEA. CDR3 size: 13 residues. CDR3 amino acids: CASRRSVANEQFF. The CDR3 region has the DNA TGTGCCAGCAGACGTAGTGTAGCGAATGAGCAGTTCTTC.

This chain joins TRBV2 and TRBJ2-2, with D possibly being TRBD1 (5 bases). Trimming left V 7 bases short and J 4 bases short, with 13 bases between. CDR1 SNHLY and CDR2 FYNNEI come from the germline V gene. This CDR3 comprises 14 residues. The CDR3 is CASNAGISTGELFF. CDR3 in DNA: TGTGCCAGCAACGCAGGGATTAGCACCGGGGAGCTGTTTTTT.

The chain couples TRBV15 to TRBJ1-1; 7 bases align to TRBD1. CDR3 length: 12 amino acids. Trimming at V came to 8 bases and at J to 5 bases, leaving 5 bases not matched to a gene. Germline V gene lookup returns CDR1 LNHNV and CDR2 YYDKDF (reference sequence). The CDR3 reads CATRQGKTEAFF. CDR3 sequence (DNA): TGTGCCACCCGACAGGGAAAAACTGAAGCTTTCTTT.